Sequencing of this T cell receptor (beta chain) was carried out in a study of shared clonotypes between healthy human individuals. Every contributor of samples was a Caucasian grown-up residing in Nashville, Tennessee. This clone occurred once. The protocol was immunoSEQ multiplex PCR, while the TCRdb copy is restricted to in-frame clones and leaves out a portion. Altogether approximately 2.4 million clones are present, around 95% being singletons, with the ten largest covering 0.13%. The receptor was isolated from a man in his late teens or twenties in good health. The sample consisted of naive CD4+ T cells sorted from blood. Subset noted: CD45RA+ positively selected.

The CDR3 spells CASGRGANPTNEQFF. The CDR3 DNA reads TGTGCCAGCGGTAGAGGGGCAAACCCAACCAATGAGCAGTTCTTC. The chain uses TRBV28 and TRBJ2-1; either TRBD1 or TRBD2 may supply D (5 bases each). V lost 8 bases to trimming and J lost 6 bases, with 20 bases between them. CDR1 is MDHEN, CDR2 SYDVKM, per germline. The CDR3 runs 15 residues.